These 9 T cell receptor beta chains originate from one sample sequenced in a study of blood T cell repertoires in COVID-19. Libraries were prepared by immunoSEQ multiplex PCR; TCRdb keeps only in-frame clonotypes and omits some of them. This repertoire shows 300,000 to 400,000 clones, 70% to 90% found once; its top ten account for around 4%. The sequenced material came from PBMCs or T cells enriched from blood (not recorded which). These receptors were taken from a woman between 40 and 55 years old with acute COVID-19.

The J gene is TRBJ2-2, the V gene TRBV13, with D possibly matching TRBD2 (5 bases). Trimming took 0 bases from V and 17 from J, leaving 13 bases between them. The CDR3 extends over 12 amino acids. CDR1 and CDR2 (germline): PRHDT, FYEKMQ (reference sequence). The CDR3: CASSLGPTLVFF. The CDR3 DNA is TGTGCCAGCAGCTTAGGTCCGACACTAGTTTTTTTT.

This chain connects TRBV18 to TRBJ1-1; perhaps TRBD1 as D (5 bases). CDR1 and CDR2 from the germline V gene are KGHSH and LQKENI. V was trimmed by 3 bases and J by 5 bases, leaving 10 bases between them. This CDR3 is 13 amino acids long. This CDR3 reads CASSPYQGTEAFF. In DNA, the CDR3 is TGTGCCAGCTCACCTTATCAGGGTACTGAAGCTTTCTTT.

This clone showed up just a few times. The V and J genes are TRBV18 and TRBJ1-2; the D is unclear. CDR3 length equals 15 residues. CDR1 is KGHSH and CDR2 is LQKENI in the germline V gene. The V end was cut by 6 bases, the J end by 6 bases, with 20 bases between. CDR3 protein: CASSRSRDGMDGYTF. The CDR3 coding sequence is TGTGCCAGCTCTCGAAGCCGGGATGGCATGGATGGCTACACCTTC.

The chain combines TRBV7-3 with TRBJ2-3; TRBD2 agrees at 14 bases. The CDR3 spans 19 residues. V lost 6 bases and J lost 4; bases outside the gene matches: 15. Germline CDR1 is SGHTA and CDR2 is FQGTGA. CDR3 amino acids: CASSRTGTSGSSGADTQYF. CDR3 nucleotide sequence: TGTGCCAGCAGTCGAACCGGGACTAGCGGGAGTTCGGGTGCAGATACGCAGTATTTT. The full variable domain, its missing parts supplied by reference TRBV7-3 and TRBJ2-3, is GAGVSQTPSNKVTEKGKYVELRCDPISGHTALYWYRQSLGQGPEFLIYFQGTGAADDSGLPNDRFFAVRPEGSVSTLKIQRTERGDSAVYLCASSRTGTSGSSGADTQYFGPGTRLTVL.

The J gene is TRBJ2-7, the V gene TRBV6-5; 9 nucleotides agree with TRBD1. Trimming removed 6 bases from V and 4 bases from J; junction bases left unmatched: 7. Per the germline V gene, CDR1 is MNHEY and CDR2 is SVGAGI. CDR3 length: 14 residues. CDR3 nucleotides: TGTGCCAGCAGACCTACAGGGGGCCAGTACGAGCAGTACTTC. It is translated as CASRPTGGQYEQYF.

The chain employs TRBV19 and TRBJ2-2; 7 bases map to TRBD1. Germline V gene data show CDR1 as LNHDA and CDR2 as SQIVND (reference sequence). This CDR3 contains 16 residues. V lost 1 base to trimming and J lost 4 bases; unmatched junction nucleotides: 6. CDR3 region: CASSIGRQGRTGELFF. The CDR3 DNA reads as TGTGCCAGTAGTATAGGGCGACAGGGTCGCACCGGGGAGCTGTTTTTT.

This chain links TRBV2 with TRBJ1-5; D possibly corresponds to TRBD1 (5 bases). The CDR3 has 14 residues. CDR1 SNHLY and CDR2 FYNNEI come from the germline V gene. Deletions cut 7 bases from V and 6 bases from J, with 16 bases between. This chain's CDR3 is CASTGAGPTQPQHF. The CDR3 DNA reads TGTGCCAGCACGGGAGCGGGGCCCACTCAGCCCCAGCATTTT.

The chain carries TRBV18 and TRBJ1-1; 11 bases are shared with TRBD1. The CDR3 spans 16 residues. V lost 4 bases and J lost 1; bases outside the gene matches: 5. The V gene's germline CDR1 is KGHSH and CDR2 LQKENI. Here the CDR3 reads CASSRGTGGKNTEAFF. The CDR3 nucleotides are TGTGCCAGCTCACGAGGGACAGGGGGAAAGAACACTGAAGCTTTCTTT.

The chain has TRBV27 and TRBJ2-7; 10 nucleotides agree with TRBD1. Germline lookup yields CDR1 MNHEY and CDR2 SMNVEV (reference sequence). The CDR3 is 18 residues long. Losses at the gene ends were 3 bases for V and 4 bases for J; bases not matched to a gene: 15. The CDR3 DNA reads TGTGCCAGCAGTTTCCGGGAGACCCGGGACAGGGGCATATACGAGCAGTACTTC. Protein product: CASSFRETRDRGIYEQYF.